Many counts were recorded for the clone carrying this T cell receptor beta chain. This sample was included in a study of T cells of healthy individuals. TCRdb re-called the 5' RACE reads with MiXCR, one entry per CDR3 protein. The sample holds more than 60,000 distinct CDR3 sequences, around 15% seen once. V was clipped by 3 bases and J by 0 bases, with 6 bases between them. The CDR3 sequence is 14 residues long. CDR1 is MNHEY, CDR2 SMNVEV, per germline (reference sequence). The V and J genes are TRBV27 and TRBJ1-3, with D uncertain. The sequence was obtained from a human donor in good health. CDR3 DNA sequence: TGTGCCAGCAGTTTGTACAGCTCTGGAAACACCATATATTTT. Translating it yields CASSLYSSGNTIYF.